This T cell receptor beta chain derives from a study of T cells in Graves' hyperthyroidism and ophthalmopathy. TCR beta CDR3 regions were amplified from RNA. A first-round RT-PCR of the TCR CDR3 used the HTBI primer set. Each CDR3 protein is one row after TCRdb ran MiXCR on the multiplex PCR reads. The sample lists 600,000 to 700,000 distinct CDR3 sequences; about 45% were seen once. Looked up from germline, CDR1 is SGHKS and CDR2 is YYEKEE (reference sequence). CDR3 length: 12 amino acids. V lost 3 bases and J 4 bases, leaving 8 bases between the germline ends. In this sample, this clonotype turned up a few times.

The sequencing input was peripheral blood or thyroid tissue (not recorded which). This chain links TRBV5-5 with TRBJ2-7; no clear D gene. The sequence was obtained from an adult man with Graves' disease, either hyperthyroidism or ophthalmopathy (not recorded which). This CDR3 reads CASSYSLYEQYF. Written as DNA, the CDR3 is TGTGCCAGCAGCTACTCACTTTACGAGCAGTACTTC.